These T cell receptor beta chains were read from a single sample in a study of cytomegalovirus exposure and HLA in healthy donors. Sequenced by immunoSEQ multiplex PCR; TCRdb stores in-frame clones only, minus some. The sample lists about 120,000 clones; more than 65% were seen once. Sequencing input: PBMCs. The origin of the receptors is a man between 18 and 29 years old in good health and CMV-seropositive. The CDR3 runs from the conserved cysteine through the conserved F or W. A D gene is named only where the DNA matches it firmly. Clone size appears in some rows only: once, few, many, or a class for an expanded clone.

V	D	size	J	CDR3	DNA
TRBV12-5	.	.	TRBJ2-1	CASGLGQGGEQFF	TGTGCTAGTGGTTTGGGACAGGGAGGTGAGCAGTTCTTC
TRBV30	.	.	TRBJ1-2	CAGDGGSYYGYTF	TGTGCCGGAGACGGCGGGAGCTACTATGGCTACACCTTC
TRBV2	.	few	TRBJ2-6	CASSQPGIYRRGLSGANVLTF	TGTGCCAGCAGTCAACCAGGGATATACAGACGCGGTCTTTCTGGGGCCAACGTCCTGACTTTC
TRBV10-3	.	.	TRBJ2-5	CAISGPAQETQYF	TGTGCCATCAGTGGACCAGCGCAAGAGACCCAGTACTTC
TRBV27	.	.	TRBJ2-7	CASSFTQTYEQYF	TGTGCCAGCAGTTTCACCCAGACCTACGAGCAGTACTTC
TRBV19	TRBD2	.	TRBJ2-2	CASSTLAGENTGELFF	TGTGCCAGTAGTACTCTAGCGGGAGAGAACACCGGGGAGCTGTTTTTT
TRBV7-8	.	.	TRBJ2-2	CASSLPEGGGTGELFF	TGTGCCAGCAGCTTACCCGAGGGGGGGGGCACCGGGGAGCTGTTTTTT
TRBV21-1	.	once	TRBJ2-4	CASSKGLLAGGLAKNIQYF	TGTGCCAGCAGCAAAGGACTTCTAGCGGGAGGTCTAGCCAAAAACATTCAGTACTTC
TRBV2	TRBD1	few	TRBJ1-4	CASSGDRGSEKLFF	TGTGCCAGCAGTGGGGACAGGGGTTCCGAAAAACTGTTTTTT
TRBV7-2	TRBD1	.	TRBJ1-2	CASSPSPQGGGYTF	TGTGCCAGCAGCCCGTCGCCGCAGGGGGGTGGCTACACCTTC
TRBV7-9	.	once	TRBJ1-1	CASSITTGDNVNTEAFF	TGTGCCAGCAGCATTACCACAGGCGATAATGTGAACACTGAAGCTTTCTTT
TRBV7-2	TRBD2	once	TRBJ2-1	CASRKTSGGKYNEQFF	TGTGCCAGCAGGAAGACTAGCGGGGGAAAATACAATGAGCAGTTCTTC
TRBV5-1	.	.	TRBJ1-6	CASSLGGDSYNSPLHF	TGCGCCAGCAGCTTGGGGGGGGACTCCTATAATTCACCCCTCCACTTT
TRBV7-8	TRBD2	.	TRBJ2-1	CASSPRTSGRAPNEQFF	TGTGCCAGCAGCCCACGGACTAGCGGGAGGGCACCGAATGAGCAGTTCTTC
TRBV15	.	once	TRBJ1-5	CATSRETGGQPQHF	TGTGCCACCAGCAGAGAGACGGGGGGTCAGCCCCAGCATTTT
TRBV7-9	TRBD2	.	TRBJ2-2	CSSSLGTSGTGTGELFF	TGTTCCAGCAGCTTGGGGACTAGCGGGACGGGCACCGGGGAGCTGTTTTTT
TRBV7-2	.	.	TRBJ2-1	CASSPRGSNNEQFF	TGTGCCAGCAGCCCCCGCGGTAGTAATAATGAGCAGTTCTTC
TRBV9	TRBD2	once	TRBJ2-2	CASSVGGLGHTGELFF	TGTGCCAGCAGCGTAGGGGGACTAGGACACACCGGGGAGCTGTTTTTT
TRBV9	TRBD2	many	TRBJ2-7	CASSGTSSYEQYF	TGTGCCAGCAGCGGGACTAGCAGCTACGAGCAGTACTTC
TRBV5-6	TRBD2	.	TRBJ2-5	CASSLGLAATQYF	TGTGCCAGCAGCTTGGGACTAGCGGCGACCCAGTACTTC
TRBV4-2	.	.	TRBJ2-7	CASSQNGYEQYF	TGTGCCAGCAGCCAAAACGGGTACGAGCAGTACTTC
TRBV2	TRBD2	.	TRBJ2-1	CASSGTSGRVSDEQFF	TGTGCCAGCAGTGGGACTAGCGGGAGAGTTAGCGATGAGCAGTTCTTC
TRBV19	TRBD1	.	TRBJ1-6	CASSIRDRDSPLHF	TGTGCCAGTAGTATCCGGGACAGGGATTCACCCCTCCACTTT
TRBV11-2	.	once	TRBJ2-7	CASRQGGGTGIYEQYF	TGTGCCAGCAGACAGGGGGGAGGGACAGGAATATACGAGCAGTACTTC
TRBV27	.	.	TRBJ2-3	CASSFFGASGTQYF	TGTGCCAGCAGTTTTTTTGGGGCCTCTGGTACGCAGTATTTT
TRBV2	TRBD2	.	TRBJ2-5	CASSGGGGREETQYF	TGTGCCAGCAGTGGCGGGGGAGGGCGGGAAGAGACCCAGTACTTC
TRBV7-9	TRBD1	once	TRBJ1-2	CASSYGQGVSANYGYTF	TGTGCCAGCAGCTACGGACAGGGAGTCTCAGCTAACTATGGCTACACCTTC
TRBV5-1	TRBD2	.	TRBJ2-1	CASPREVGVPPPYSYNEQFF	TGCGCCAGCCCCCGGGAGGTGGGGGTACCTCCTCCTTACTCCTACAATGAGCAGTTCTTC
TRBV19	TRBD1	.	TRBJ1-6	CASRWTGGNSPLHF	TGTGCCAGTAGATGGACAGGGGGCAATTCACCCCTCCACTTT
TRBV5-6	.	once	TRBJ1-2	CASSLAAVRRNGYTF	TGTGCCAGCAGCTTGGCCGCAGTCCGTCGTAATGGCTACACCTTC
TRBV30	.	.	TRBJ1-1	CAWSEGGEAFF	TGTGCCTGGAGCGAAGGAGGGGAAGCTTTCTTT
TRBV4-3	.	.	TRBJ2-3	CASSRQLEGDTQYF	TGCGCCAGCAGCCGACAACTAGAAGGAGATACGCAGTATTTT
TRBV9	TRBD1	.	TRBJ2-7	CASSPFAGTGREQYF	TGTGCCAGCAGCCCTTTTGCCGGGACAGGGCGCGAGCAGTACTTC